Listed here are 11 T cell receptor beta chains from one sample, sequenced in a study of blood T cell repertoires in COVID-19. The repertoire was sequenced with immunoSEQ multiplex PCR; TCRdb's copy has only in-frame clones and lacks some. The top ten hold around 2% of the sample, which has about 120,000 clones, 60% to 80% seen once. Sequenced sample: peripheral blood. The receptors here all came from a woman aged 70 to 79 with acute or convalescent COVID-19.

This chain links TRBV19 with TRBJ2-3; 9 bases agree with TRBD2. V lost 5 bases, J lost 8 bases, and 14 bases stayed unmatched. In germline, CDR1 is LNHDA, CDR2 SQIVND (reference sequence). This CDR3 is built from 16 residues. This CDR3 is CASSSLSGTSIFTQYF. Here the CDR3 DNA reads TGTGCCAGTAGTTCATTATCCGGGACTAGCATTTTTACGCAGTATTTT.

This chain connects TRBV4-1 to TRBJ2-3, with 8 positions matching TRBD2. With V trimmed by 0 bases and J by 4 bases, 9 bases remained unmatched. Germline assignment: CDR1 MGHRA and CDR2 YSYEKL. The CDR3 runs 17 residues. The CDR3 nucleotides read TGCGCCAGCAGCCAAGATCGGGGTAGCGGGGAAGCAGATACGCAGTATTTT. As protein: CASSQDRGSGEADTQYF.

This clone came up a few times. This chain connects TRBV20-1 to TRBJ2-5, with 11 bases lining up with TRBD2. The germline gives CDR1 DFQATT, CDR2 SNEGSKA (reference sequence). CDR3 length: 14 residues. J lost 5 bases, V lost 3 bases, and 5 bases had no gene match. CDR3 nucleotides: TGCAGTGCTAGTAGCGGGGGGGCTCTTGAGACCCAGTACTTC. Translating it yields CSASSGGALETQYF.

This chain connects TRBV6-1 to TRBJ1-2; D gene uncertain. V lost 2 bases and J 2 bases, leaving 12 bases between the germline ends. Germline V gene data show CDR1 as MNHNS and CDR2 as SASEGT. CDR3 length: 15 amino acids. DNA of the CDR3: TGTGCCAGCAGTGAAAGAATCAGAATCAACTATGGCTACACCTTC. The encoded protein is CASSERIRINYGYTF.

V gene TRBV4-3 combines with J gene TRBJ2-3, with 7 positions matching TRBD2. The V gene's germline CDR1 is LGHNA and CDR2 YSLEER. J gave up 1 base and V 3 bases, and 7 bases lay outside the gene matches. The CDR3 totals 16 residues. CDR3 nucleotides: TGCGCCAGCAGCCAGGGGGGGGGAATGGGCACAGATACGCAGTATTTT. It encodes CASSQGGGMGTDTQYF.

CDR3 in amino acids: CASSSTGGNTEAFF. The CDR3 DNA reads as TGCGCCAGCAGCTCAACAGGGGGCAACACTGAAGCTTTCTTT. The chain employs TRBV5-1 and TRBJ1-1, with 9 bases matching TRBD1. The germline V gene has CDR1 SGHRS and CDR2 YFSETQ. This CDR3 comprises 14 residues. The V segment lost 3 bases and the J segment 2 bases; nucleotides outside the gene matches: 2.

This clone showed up just once. The V and J genes are TRBV20-1 and TRBJ2-3; tentative D call: TRBD2 (5 bases). CDR1 DFQATT and CDR2 SNEGSKA come from the germline V gene (reference sequence). V lost 6 bases to trimming and J lost 7 bases, with 11 bases between them. This CDR3 is built from 11 residues. CDR3 sequence: CSAKLGYTQYF. In DNA, the CDR3 is TGCAGTGCCAAACTAGGGTATACGCAGTATTTT.

The V call is TRBV28, the J call TRBJ1-6; D gene ambiguous. The ends were cut back, 7 bases at V and 8 bases at J, with 9 bases in the middle. Germline CDR1 reads MDHEN; CDR2 reads SYDVKM. The CDR3 spans 12 residues. CDR3 protein: CASNTPDSPLHF. The CDR3, as DNA: TGTGCCAGCAACACACCCGATTCACCCCTCCACTTT.

This chain uses TRBV7-9 with TRBJ2-1, with D perhaps TRBD2 (5 bases). The germline gives CDR1 SEHNR, CDR2 FQNEAQ (reference sequence). Trimming took 2 bases from V and 9 from J, leaving 20 bases between them. This CDR3 comprises 16 residues. The CDR3 loop is CASSLHSLSSSAEQFF. The DNA for the CDR3 is TGTGCCAGCAGCTTACATTCTTTATCGAGTAGCGCTGAGCAGTTCTTC.

V is TRBV5-1 and J is TRBJ2-3, with 12 nucleotides matching TRBD2. The V gene's germline CDR1 is SGHRS and CDR2 YFSETQ. There are 17 residues in the CDR3. The V and J ends lost 4 bases and 3 bases, in that order; junction bases with no gene match: 9. CDR3 residues: CASSLRTSGITTDTQYF. In DNA form, the CDR3 reads TGCGCCAGCAGCCTGAGGACTAGCGGGATTACGACAGATACGCAGTATTTT.

J is TRBJ2-4 and V is TRBV7-9, with D possibly TRBD1 on 5 matching bases. Trimming left V 1 base short and J 2 bases short, with 12 bases between. Germline CDR1 is SEHNR and CDR2 is FQNEAQ (reference sequence). CDR3 length: 16 amino acids. The CDR3 nucleotides are TGTGCCAGCAGCTTAGGTTCGGCAGGGACCAAAAACATTCAGTACTTC. Amino acid sequence: CASSLGSAGTKNIQYF. The complete variable domain, with remaining parts taken from reference TRBV7-9 and TRBJ2-4, reads DTGVSQNPRHKITKRGQNVTFRCDPISEHNRLYWYRQTLGQGPEFLTYFQNEAQLEKSRLLSDRFSAERPKGSFSTLEIQRTEQGDSAMYLCASSLGSAGTKNIQYFGAGTRLSVL.